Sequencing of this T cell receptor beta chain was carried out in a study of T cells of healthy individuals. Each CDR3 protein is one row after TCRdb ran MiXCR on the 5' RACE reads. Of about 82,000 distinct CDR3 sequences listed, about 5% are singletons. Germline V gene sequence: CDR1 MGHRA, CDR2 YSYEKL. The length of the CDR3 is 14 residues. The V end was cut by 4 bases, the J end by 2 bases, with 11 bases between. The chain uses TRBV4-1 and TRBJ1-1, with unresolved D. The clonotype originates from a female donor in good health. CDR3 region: CASSRKLGNTEAFF. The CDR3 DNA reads TGCGCCAGCAGCCGAAAGTTAGGCAACACTGAAGCTTTCTTT.